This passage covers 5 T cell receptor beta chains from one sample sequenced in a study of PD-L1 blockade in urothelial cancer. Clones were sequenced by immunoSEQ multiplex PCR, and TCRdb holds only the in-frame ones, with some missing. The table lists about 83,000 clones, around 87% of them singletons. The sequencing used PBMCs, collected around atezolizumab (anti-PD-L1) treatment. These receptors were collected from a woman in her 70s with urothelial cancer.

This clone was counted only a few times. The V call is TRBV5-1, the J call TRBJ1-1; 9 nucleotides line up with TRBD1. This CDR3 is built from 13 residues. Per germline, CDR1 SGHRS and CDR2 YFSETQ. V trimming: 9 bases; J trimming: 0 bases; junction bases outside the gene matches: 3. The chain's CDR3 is CATRTGVNTEAFF. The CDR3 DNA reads TGCGCCACCAGGACAGGGGTGAACACTGAAGCTTTCTTT.

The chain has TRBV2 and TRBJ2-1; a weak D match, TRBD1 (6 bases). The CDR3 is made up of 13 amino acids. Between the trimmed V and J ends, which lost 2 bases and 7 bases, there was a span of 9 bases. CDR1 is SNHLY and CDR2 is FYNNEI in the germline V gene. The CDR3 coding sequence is TGTGCCAGCAGTGAAACAGGGATTAATGAGCAGTTCTTC. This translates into CASSETGINEQFF.

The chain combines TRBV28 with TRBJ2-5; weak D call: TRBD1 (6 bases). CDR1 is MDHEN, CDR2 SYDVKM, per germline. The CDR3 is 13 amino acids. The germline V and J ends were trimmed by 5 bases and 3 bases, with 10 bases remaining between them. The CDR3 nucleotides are TGTGCCAGCAGTAACAACAGGGAAGAGACCCAGTACTTC. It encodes CASSNNREETQYF.

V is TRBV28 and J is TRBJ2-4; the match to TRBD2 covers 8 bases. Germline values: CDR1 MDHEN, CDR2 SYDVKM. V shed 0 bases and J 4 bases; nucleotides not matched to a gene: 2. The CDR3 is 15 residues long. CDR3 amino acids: CASSLWSSGKNIQYF. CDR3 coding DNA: TGTGCCAGCAGTTTATGGTCTAGCGGGAAAAACATTCAGTACTTC.

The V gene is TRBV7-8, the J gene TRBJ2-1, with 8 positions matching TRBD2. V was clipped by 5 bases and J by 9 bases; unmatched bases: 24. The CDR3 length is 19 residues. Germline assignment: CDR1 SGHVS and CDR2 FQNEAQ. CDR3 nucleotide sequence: TGTGCCAGCAGCCTAGTCTCCGCGATTGCGAAAGCGGGGGAGGGTGAGCAGTTCTTC. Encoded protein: CASSLVSAIAKAGEGEQFF.